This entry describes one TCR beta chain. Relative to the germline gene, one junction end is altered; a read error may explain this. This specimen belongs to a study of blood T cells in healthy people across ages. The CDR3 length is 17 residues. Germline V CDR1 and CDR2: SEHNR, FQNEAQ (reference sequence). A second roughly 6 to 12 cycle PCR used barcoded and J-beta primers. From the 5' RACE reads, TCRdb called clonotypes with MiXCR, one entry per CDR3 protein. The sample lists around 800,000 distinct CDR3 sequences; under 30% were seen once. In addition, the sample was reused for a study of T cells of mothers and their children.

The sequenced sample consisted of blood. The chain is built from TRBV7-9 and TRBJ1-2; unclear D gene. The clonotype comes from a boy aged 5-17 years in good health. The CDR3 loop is CSSSPRLGEGLDYGYTF. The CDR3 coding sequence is TGTTCCAGCAGCCCTCGACTTGGGGAGGGATTAGACTATGGCTACACCTTC.